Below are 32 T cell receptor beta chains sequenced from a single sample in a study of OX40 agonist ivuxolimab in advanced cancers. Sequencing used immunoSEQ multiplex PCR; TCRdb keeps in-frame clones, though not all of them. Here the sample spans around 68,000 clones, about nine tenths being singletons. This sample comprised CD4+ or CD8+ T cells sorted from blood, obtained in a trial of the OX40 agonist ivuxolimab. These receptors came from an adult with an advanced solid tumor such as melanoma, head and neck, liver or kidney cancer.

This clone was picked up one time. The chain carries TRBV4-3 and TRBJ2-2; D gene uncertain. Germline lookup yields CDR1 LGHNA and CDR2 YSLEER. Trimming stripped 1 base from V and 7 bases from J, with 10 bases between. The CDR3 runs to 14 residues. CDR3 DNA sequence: TGCGCCAGCAGCCAAGTGGGCGCGAACGGGGAGCTGTTTTTT. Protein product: CASSQVGANGELFF.

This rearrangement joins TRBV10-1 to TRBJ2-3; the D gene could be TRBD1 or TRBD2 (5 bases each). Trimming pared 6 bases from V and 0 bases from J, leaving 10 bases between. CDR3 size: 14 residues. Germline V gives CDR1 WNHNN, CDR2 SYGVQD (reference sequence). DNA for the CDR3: TGCGCCAGCAGCCGGGACGCTAGCACAGATACGCAGTATTTT. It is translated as CASSRDASTDTQYF.

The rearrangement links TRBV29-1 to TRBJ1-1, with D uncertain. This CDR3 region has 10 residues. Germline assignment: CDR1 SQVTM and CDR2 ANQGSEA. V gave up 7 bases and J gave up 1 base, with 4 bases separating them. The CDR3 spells CSASNTEAFF. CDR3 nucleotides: TGCAGCGCCTCGAACACTGAAGCTTTCTTT.

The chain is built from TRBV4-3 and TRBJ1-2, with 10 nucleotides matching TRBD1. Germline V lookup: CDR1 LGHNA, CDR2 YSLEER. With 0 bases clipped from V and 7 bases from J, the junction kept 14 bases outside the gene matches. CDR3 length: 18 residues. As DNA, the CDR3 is TGCGCCAGCAGCCAAGATCGCTTGAGCGCGGGACAGGGGTTTGGCTACACCTTC. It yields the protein CASSQDRLSAGQGFGYTF.

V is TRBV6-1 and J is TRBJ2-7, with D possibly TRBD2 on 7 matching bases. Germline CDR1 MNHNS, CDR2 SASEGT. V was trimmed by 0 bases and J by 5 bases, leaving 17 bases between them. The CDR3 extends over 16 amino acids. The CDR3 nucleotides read TGTGCCAGCAGTGAAGCGATACGGGGGGCTAGGAACGAGCAGTACTTC. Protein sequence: CASSEAIRGARNEQYF.

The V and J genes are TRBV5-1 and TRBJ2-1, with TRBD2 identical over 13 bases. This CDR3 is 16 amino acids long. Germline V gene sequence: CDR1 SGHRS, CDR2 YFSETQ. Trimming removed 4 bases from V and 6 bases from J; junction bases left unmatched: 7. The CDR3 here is CASSPGLAGAPNEQFF. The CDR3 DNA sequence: TGCGCCAGCAGCCCAGGACTAGCGGGAGCCCCCAATGAGCAGTTCTTC.

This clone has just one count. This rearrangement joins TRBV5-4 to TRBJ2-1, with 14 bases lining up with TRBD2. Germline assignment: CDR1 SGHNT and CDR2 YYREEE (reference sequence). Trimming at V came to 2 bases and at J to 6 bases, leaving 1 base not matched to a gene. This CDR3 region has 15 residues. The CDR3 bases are TGTGCCAGCAGCTTAGGGACTAGCGGGAGCAATGAGCAGTTCTTC. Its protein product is CASSLGTSGSNEQFF.

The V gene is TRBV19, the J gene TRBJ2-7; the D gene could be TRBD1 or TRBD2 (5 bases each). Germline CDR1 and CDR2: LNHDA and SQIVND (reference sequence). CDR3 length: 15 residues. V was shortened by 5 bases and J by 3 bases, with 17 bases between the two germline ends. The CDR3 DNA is TGTGCCAGTAGTGTGACCGGGACGGCGAGCTACGAGCAGTACTTC. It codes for CASSVTGTASYEQYF.

The chain's CDR3 is CASSLGGPRFGYGYTF. CDR3 DNA: TGTGCCAGCAGCTTGGGGGGACCCCGTTTCGGCTATGGCTACACCTTC. V gene TRBV5-4 combines with J gene TRBJ1-2, with TRBD1 as a possible D gene (5 bases). The V end was cut by 0 bases, the J end by 4 bases, with 16 bases between. Germline V gives CDR1 SGHNT, CDR2 YYREEE (reference sequence). The length of the CDR3 is 16 residues. The whole variable domain, remainder taken from reference TRBV5-4 and TRBJ1-2, is ETGVTQSPTHLIKTRGQQVTLRCSSQSGHNTVSWYQQALGQGPQFIFQYYREEENGRGNFPPRFSGLQFPNYSSELNVNALELDDSALYLCASSLGGPRFGYGYTFGSGTRLTVV.

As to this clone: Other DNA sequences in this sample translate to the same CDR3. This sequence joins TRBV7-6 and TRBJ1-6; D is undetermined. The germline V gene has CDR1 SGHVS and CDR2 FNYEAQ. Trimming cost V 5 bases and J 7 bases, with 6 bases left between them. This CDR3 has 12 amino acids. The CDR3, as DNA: TGTGCCAGCAGCCTCGGGAATTCACCCCTCCACTTT. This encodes CASSLGNSPLHF.

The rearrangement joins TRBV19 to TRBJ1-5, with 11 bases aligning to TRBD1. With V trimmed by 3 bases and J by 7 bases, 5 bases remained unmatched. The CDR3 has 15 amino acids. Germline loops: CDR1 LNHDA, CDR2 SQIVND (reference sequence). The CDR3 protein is CASSIRTGGWQPQHF. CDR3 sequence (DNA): TGTGCCAGTAGTATTCGGACAGGGGGCTGGCAGCCCCAGCATTTT.

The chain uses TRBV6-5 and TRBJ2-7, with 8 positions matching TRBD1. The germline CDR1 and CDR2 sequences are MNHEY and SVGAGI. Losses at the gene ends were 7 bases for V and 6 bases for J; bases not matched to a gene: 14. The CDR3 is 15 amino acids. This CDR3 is CASNRPGQGGGEQYF. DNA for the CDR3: TGTGCCAGCAACCGACCCGGACAGGGTGGCGGCGAGCAGTACTTC.

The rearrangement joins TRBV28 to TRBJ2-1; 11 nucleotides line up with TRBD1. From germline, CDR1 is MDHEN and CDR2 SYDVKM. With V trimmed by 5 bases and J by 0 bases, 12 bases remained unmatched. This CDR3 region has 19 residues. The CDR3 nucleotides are TGTGCCAGCAGTCTGCCCAGGACAGGGGGCCCCTCCTCCTACAATGAGCAGTTCTTC. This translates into CASSLPRTGGPSSYNEQFF. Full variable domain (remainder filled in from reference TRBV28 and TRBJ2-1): DVKVTQSSRYLVKRTGEKVFLECVQDMDHENMFWYRQDPGLGLRLIYFSYDVKMKEKGDIPEGYSVSREKKERFSLILESASTNQTSMYLCASSLPRTGGPSSYNEQFFGPGTRLTVL.

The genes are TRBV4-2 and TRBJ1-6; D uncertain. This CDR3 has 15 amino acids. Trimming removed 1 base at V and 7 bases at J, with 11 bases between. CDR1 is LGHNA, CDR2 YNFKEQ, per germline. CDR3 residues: CASSQGRPGNSPLHF. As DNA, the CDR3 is TGTGCCAGCAGCCAAGGGCGCCCGGGGAATTCACCCCTCCACTTT.

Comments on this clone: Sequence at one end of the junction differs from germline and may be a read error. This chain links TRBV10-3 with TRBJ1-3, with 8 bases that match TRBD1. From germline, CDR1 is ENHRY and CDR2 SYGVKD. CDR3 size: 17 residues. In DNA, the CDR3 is TGTGCCATGAGTGACCCGTACAGGGGGAACTCTGGAAACACCATATATTTT. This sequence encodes CAMSDPYRGNSGNTIYF.

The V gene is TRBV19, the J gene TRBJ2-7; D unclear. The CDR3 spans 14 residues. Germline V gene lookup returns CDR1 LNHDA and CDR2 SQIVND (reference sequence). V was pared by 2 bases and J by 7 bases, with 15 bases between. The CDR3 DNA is TGTGCCAGTAGTATAAAGGATTTCCAAGGGGAGCAGTACTTC. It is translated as CASSIKDFQGEQYF.

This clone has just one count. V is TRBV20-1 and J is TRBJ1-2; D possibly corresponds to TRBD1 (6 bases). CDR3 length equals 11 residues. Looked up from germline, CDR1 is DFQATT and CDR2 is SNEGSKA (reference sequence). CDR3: CRRGGEYGYTF. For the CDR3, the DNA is TGCAGGAGGGGGGGCGAATATGGCTACACCTTC.

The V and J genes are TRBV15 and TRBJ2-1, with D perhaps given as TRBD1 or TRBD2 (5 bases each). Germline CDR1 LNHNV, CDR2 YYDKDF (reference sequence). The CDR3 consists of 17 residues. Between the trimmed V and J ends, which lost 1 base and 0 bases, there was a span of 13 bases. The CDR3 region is CATSRGRGSRSYNEQFF. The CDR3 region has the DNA TGTGCCACCAGCAGAGGACGGGGCTCACGCTCCTACAATGAGCAGTTCTTC. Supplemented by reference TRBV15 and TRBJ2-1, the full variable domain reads DAMVIQNPRYQVTQFGKPVTLSCSQTLNHNVMYWYQQKSSQAPKLLFHYYDKDFNNEADTPDNFQSRRPNTSFCFLDIRSPGLGDTAMYLCATSRGRGSRSYNEQFFGPGTRLTVL.

The CDR3 DNA is TGTGCCAGCAGCCTGCAGGGCGGGAGCTCCTACGAGCAGTACTTC. Translated, it gives CASSLQGGSSYEQYF. This chain joins TRBV7-3 and TRBJ2-7, with TRBD2 identical over 7 bases. Germline CDR1 is SGHTA and CDR2 is FQGTGA. The CDR3 has 15 residues. The ends lost 5 bases at V and 0 bases at J; junction bases unmatched: 7.

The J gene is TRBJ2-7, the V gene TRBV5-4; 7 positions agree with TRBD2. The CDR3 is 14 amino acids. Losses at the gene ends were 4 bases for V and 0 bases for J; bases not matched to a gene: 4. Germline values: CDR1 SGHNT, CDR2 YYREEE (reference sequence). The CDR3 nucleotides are TGTGCCAGCAGCCAAACTAGCGACTCCTACGAGCAGTACTTC. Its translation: CASSQTSDSYEQYF.

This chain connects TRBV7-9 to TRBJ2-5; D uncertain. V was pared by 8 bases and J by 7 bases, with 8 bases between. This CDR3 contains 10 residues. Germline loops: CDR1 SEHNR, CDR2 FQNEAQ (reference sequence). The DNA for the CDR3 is TGTGCCAGCCGCCCCGGGACCCAGTACTTC. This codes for CASRPGTQYF.

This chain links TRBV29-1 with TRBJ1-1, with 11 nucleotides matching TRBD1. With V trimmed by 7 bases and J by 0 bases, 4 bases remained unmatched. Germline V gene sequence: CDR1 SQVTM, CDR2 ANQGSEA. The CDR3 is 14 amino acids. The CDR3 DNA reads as TGCAGCGCACGGGACAGGGGGATGAACACTGAAGCTTTCTTT. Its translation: CSARDRGMNTEAFF. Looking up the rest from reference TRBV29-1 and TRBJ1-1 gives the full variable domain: SAVISQKPSRDICQRGTSLTIQCQVDSQVTMMFWYRQQPGQSLTLIATANQGSEATYESGFVIDKFPISRPNLTFSTLTVSNMSPEDSSIYLCSARDRGMNTEAFFGQGTRLTVV.

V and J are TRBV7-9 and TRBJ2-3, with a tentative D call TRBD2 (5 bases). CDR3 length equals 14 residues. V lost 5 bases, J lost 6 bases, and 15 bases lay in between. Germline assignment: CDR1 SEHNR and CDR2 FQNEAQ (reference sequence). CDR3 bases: TGTGCCAGCAGCGCGCGGACTGCATGGGATACGCAGTATTTT. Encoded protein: CASSARTAWDTQYF.

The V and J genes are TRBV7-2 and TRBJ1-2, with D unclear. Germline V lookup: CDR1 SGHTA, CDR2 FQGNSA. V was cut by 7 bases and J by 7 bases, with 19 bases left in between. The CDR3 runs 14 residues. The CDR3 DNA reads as TGTGCCAGCATGGAGTGGGGTTTCAATCCTGGCTACACCTTC. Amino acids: CASMEWGFNPGYTF.

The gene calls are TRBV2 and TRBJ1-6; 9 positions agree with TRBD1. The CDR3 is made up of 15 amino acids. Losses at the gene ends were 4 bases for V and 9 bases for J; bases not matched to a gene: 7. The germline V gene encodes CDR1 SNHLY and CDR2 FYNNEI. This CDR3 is CASSARQGGLSPLHF. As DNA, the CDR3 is TGTGCCAGCAGTGCCAGACAGGGGGGACTTTCACCCCTCCACTTT.

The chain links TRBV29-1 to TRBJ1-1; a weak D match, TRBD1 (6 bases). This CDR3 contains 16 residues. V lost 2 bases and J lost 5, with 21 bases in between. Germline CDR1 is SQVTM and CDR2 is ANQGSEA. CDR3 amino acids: CSVEPKGRGRTTEAFF. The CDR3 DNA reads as TGCAGCGTTGAACCAAAAGGCAGGGGCCGAACGACTGAAGCTTTCTTT.

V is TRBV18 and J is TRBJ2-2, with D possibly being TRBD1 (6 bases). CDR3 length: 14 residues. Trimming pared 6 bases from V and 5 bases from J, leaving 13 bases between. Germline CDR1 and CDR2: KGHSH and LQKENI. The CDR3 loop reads CASSRPGATGELFF. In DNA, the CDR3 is TGTGCCAGCTCCCGCCCAGGGGCGACCGGGGAGCTGTTTTTT. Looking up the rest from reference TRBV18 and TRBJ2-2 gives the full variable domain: NAGVMQNPRHLVRRRGQEARLRCSPMKGHSHVYWYRQLPEEGLKFMVYLQKENIIDESGMPKERFSAEFPKEGPSILRIQQVVRGDSAAYFCASSRPGATGELFFGEGSRLTVL.

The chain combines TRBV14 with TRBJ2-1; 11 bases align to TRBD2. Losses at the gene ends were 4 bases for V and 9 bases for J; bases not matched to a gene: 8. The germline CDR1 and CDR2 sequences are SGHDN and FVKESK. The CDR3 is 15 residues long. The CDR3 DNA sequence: TGTGCCAGCAGCCTTCTTAGCGGGGGGGCGCGTGAGCAGTTCTTC. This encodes CASSLLSGGAREQFF.

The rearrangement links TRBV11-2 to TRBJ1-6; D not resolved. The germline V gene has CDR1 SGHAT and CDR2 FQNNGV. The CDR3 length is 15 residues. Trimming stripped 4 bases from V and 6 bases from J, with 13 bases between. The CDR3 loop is CASSWSEGTNSPLHF. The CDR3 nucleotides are TGTGCCAGCAGCTGGAGCGAGGGTACTAATTCACCCCTCCACTTT.

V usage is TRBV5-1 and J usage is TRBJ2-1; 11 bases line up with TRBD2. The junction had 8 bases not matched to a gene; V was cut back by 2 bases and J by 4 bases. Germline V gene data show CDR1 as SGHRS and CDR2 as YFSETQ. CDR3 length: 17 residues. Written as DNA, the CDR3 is TGCGCCAGCAGCTTCACGACTACTAGCGGGGGATACAATGAGCAGTTCTTC. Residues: CASSFTTTSGGYNEQFF. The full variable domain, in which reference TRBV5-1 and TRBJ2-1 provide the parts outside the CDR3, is KAGVTQTPRYLIKTRGQQVTLSCSPISGHRSVSWYQQTPGQGLQFLFEYFSETQRNKGNFPGRFSGRQFSNSRSEMNVSTLELGDSALYLCASSFTTTSGGYNEQFFGPGTRLTVL.

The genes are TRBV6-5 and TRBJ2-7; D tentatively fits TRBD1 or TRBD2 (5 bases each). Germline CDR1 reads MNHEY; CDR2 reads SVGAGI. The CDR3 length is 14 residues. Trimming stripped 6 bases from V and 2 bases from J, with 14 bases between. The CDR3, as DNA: TGTGCCAGCAGACACCGGGACGGAGCCTACGAGCAGTACTTC. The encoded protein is CASRHRDGAYEQYF.

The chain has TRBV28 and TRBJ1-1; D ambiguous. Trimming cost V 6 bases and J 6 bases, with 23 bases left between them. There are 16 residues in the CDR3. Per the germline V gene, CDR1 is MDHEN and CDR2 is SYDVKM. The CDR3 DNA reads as TGTGCCAGCAGCCTCCCCGCGAGTCTCGTTGTCGCTGAAGCTTTCTTT. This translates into CASSLPASLVVAEAFF. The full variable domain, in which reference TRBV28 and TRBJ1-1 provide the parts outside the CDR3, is DVKVTQSSRYLVKRTGEKVFLECVQDMDHENMFWYRQDPGLGLRLIYFSYDVKMKEKGDIPEGYSVSREKKERFSLILESASTNQTSMYLCASSLPASLVVAEAFFGQGTRLTVV.